This T cell receptor beta chain was captured in a study of tissue T cells after allogeneic stem cell transplantation. In its sample, this clone was seen a few times. Any gene name here is a mouse gene name. The read stops 1 residue short of the end of the CDR3; the missing end is completed from the germline J gene. TCRbeta CDR3 was sequenced at survey depth with template counts. Sequencing used immunoSEQ multiplex PCR; TCRdb keeps in-frame clones, though not all of them. In the table there are fewer than 20,000 clones, around 70% of which are singletons. The germline V gene has CDR1 SGHDT and CDR2 FRDEAV. The V gene end was trimmed by 5 bases and the J gene end by 7 bases; junction bases not matched to a gene: 7. The CDR3 extends over 14 amino acids.

Source material: spleen. V and J are TRBV14 and TRBJ2-7; 12 bases match TRBD1. This TCR was sampled from a female BALB/c mouse in good health. The strain's MHC type: H2-d. The chain's CDR3 is CASSLGQGAPEQYF. The sequenced part of the CDR3 DNA is TGTGCCAGCAGCCTGGGACAGGGGGCTCCCGAACAGTAC.